The 7 T cell receptor beta chains reported below all come from one sample, sequenced in a study of CD8+ T cells in alopecia areata. A panel of CD4, CD8alpha, NKG2D, NKG2ACE and other markers served to sort pooled cutaneous lymph node cells. The sequencing template was cDNA reverse transcribed from extracted RNA. Libraries were prepared by immunoSEQ multiplex PCR; TCRdb keeps only in-frame clonotypes and omits some of them. In total the sample includes about 19,000 clones, none of them seen once. Input material: CD8+ T cells sorted from a lymph node. The receptors stem from a C3H/HeJ mouse with alopecia areata. The MHC haplotype of the strain is H2-k.

This clone was counted at least ten times. Gene names are mouse gene names. The sequenced part of the CDR3 DNA is TGTGCAAGCAGCGGGACTGGGGGCACCGGG. Amino acids: CASSGTGGTG. The entire CDR3 protein reads CASSGTGGTGQLYF. V and J are TRBV16 and TRBJ2-2; the match to TRBD2 covers 11 bases. The CDR3 end is not reached by the read, which stops 4 residues before it; the germline J gene fills it in. Trimming took 5 bases from V and 4 from J; bases not matched to a gene: 0. The CDR3 contains 14 residues. The V gene's germline CDR1 is SGHSA and CDR2 FRNQAP. Filled out from reference TRBV16 and TRBJ2-2, the complete variable domain reads NAGVIQTPRHKVTGKGQEATLWCEPISGHSAVFWYRQTIVQGLEFLTYFRNQAPIDDSGMPKERFSAQMPNQSHSTLKIQSTQPQDSAVYLCASSGTGGTGQLYFGEGSKLTVL.

This clone was counted only a few times. Gene and germline names: mouse. The CDR3 end is not reached by the read, which stops 4 residues before it; the germline J gene fills it in. The gene calls are TRBV1 and TRBJ2-3; D possibly corresponds to TRBD1 (6 bases). Trimming took off 1 base at V and 1 base at J, with 6 bases between the two ends. The CDR3 runs to 14 residues. Germline V lookup: CDR1 NSQYPW, CDR2 LRSPGD (reference sequence). The DNA read from the CDR3 is TGCACCTGCAGTGCAGGACAGGGTGCAGAA. Translated, it gives CTCSAGQGAE. From start to end, the CDR3 is CTCSAGQGAETLYF.

This clone has a handful of counts. Gene names are mouse gene names. The read ends 4 residues early relative to the CDR3; the germline J gene fills the gap. The rearrangement links TRBV1 to TRBJ2-5; 10 nucleotides align to TRBD1. Germline V gives CDR1 NSQYPW, CDR2 LRSPGD (reference sequence). This CDR3 has 14 residues. The CDR3 bases that were read are TGCACCTGCAGTTACCGGGACAGGGGAGAC. Protein product: CTCSYRDRGD. In full, the CDR3 is CTCSYRDRGDTQYF.

This clone has at least ten counts. Genes and germline are mouse. The CDR3 end lies 4 residues beyond the end of the read and is filled in from the germline J gene. The chain recombines TRBV13-3 with TRBJ1-2, with TRBD1 matching 7 bases. Per germline, CDR1 NNHDY and CDR2 SYVADS. V lost 5 bases and J lost 2; bases outside the gene matches: 6. This CDR3 contains 14 residues. The sequenced part of the CDR3 DNA is TGTGCCAGCAGAGCCGGGACAGCGAACTCC. It encodes CASRAGTANS. The full CDR3 protein is CASRAGTANSDYTF.

The table lists this clone with a few counts. Gene and germline names: mouse. Read data end 4 residues before the CDR3 end; the end is taken from the germline J gene. The J gene is TRBJ2-2, the V gene TRBV13-3, with 7 bases fitting TRBD2. CDR1 NNHDY and CDR2 SYVADS come from the germline V gene. The CDR3 runs 14 residues. The V gene end was trimmed by 10 bases and the J gene end by 1 base; junction bases not matched to a gene: 7. Here the CDR3 reads CAAGGGGNTGQLYF. The CDR3 DNA, read in part, is TGTGCCGCCGGGGGGGGAGGAAACACCGGG.

A remark on this clone: Any gene name here is a mouse gene name. Coverage ceases 4 residues before the CDR3 finishes, and the germline J gene fills in the end. This chain joins TRBV12-2 and TRBJ2-7, with D possibly being TRBD1 (5 bases). Germline-derived CDR1 and CDR2 are SGHLS and HYDKME. This CDR3 region has 13 residues. The sequenced CDR3 bases are TGTGCCAGCGTGAGGGCAGGGTTATAT. Translation: CASVRAGLY. The whole CDR3 protein reads CASVRAGLYEQYF.

On this clone itself: Mouse germline and gene names are used. The DNA ends 4 residues before the CDR3 does, and the rest of the CDR3 is filled in from the germline J gene. The rearrangement joins TRBV19 to TRBJ2-1; TRBD1 aligns across 10 bases. This CDR3 comprises 13 residues. From germline, CDR1 is FNHDT and CDR2 SITEND (reference sequence). The CDR3 loop reads CASSKGQGAEQFF. CDR3 DNA, as far as it was read: TGTGCCAGCAGTAAGGGACAGGGGGCT.